Sequencing of this T cell receptor beta chain was carried out in a study of shared clonotypes between healthy human individuals. Overall study: Each donor had three CD4 naive, three CD4 memory, two CD8 naive and one CD8 memory plate. Findings and limits, study-wide: Clonotypes which were not shared had lower generation probabilities than clonotypes that all four donors shared. Sorted-subset sequencing, rarefaction showed, was incomplete despite large depth.

Sequenced by immunoSEQ multiplex PCR; TCRdb stores in-frame clones only, minus some. The sample records 2,500,000 or so clones, 93% being singletons. This clone was detected once. Its antigen is undetermined. CDR3 length equals 13 residues. With V trimmed by 7 bases and J by 10 bases, 13 bases remained unmatched. Germline-derived CDR1 and CDR2 are SQVTM and ANQGSEA. The sequencing input was naive CD4+ T cells from PBMCs. Subset in this sample: CD45RA+ positively selected. This receptor was taken from a man aged 18 to 30 in good health. Some clones in this sample may be carry-over from other donors' samples. This chain joins TRBV29-1 and TRBJ2-1; 7 bases fit TRBD2. The CDR3 nucleotides read TGCAGCGGGGGGGGGACTCCCCCAGGGGAGCAGTTCTTC. Its protein is CSGGGTPPGEQFF.